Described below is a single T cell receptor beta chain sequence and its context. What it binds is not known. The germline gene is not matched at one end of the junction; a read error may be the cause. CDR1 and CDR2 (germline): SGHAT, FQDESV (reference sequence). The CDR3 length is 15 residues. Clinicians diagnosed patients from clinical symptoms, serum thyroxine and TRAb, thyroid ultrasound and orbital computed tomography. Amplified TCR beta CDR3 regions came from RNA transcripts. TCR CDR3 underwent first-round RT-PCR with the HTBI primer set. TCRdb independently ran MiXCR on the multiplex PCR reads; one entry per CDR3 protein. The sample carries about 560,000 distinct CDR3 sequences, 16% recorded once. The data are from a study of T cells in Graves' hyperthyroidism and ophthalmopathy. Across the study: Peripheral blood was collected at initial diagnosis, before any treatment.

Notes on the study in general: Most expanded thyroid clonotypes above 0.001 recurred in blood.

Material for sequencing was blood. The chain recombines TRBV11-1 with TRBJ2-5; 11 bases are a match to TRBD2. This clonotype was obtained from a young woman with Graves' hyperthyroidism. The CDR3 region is CASRSSGRPRETQYF. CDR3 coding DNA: TGCGCCAGCAGATCTAGCGGGAGGCCGAGAGAGACCCAGTACTTC.